The 27 T cell receptor beta chains given below trace back to one sample, sequenced in a study of T-cell memory formation after mild COVID-19. TCRdb called the 5' RACE reads again in MiXCR, with one record for every CDR3 protein. The sample records around 440,000 distinct CDR3 sequences, over 15% being singletons. Sequenced: PBMCs or a T cell subset sorted from them (not recorded which). The origin of the receptors is an adult woman who had mild COVID-19 (a few samples of this study predate the infection). Cell type and time point are not known.

The sample holds many counts of this clonotype. This chain links TRBV6-5 with TRBJ2-1; 8 nucleotides match TRBD2. CDR1 and CDR2 from the germline V gene are MNHEY and SVGAGI. Trimming cost V 4 bases and J 3 bases; bases outside gene matches: 11. This CDR3 spans 17 amino acids. CDR3 in DNA: TGTGCCAGCAGTTCGATATCCGGGACTAGTAGCTACAATGAGCAGTTCTTC. It yields the protein CASSSISGTSSYNEQFF.

This clonotype was found a few times. The chain uses TRBV9 and TRBJ2-7, with D perhaps assigned TRBD1 or TRBD2 (5 bases each). The CDR3 sequence is 15 residues long. Deletions cut 0 bases from V and 3 bases from J, with 13 bases between. Looked up from germline, CDR1 is SGDLS and CDR2 is YYNGEE. CDR3 amino acids: CASSVAWGIGYEQYF. CDR3 DNA: TGTGCCAGCAGCGTAGCCTGGGGGATCGGCTACGAGCAGTACTTC.

This clonotype appeared a few times. J is TRBJ2-3 and V is TRBV6-1; a weak D match, TRBD1 (6 bases). The CDR3 length is 16 residues. V was trimmed by 3 bases and J by 2 bases, leaving 15 bases between them. CDR1 and CDR2 (germline): MNHNS, SASEGT. As DNA, the CDR3 is TGTGCCAGCAGTGAGGGGACACGAGAGCCCACAGATACGCAGTATTTT. Its protein product is CASSEGTREPTDTQYF.

Only a few counts were recorded for this clonotype. The rearrangement uses TRBV19 and TRBJ2-5; D could derive from TRBD1 or TRBD2 (6 bases each). There are 16 residues in the CDR3. Trimming pared 8 bases from V and 0 bases from J, leaving 19 bases between. Germline CDR1 and CDR2: LNHDA and SQIVND (reference sequence). The CDR3 sequence is CASSGAEDRYQETQYF. Here the CDR3 DNA reads TGTGCCAGTTCGGGGGCGGAGGACCGTTACCAAGAGACCCAGTACTTC.

This clonotype has only a few counts. The chain is built from TRBV7-9 and TRBJ1-1, with D unclear. The germline gives CDR1 SEHNR, CDR2 FQNEAQ (reference sequence). The V gene lost 2 bases and the J gene lost 2 bases, with 9 bases spanning the gap. The CDR3 covers 14 residues. This CDR3 reads CASSLWESNTEAFF. CDR3 bases: TGTGCCAGCAGCTTATGGGAGTCAAACACTGAAGCTTTCTTT.

This clonotype was counted only a few times. The chain couples TRBV25-1 to TRBJ1-2; 12 bases line up with TRBD1. The CDR3 sequence is 19 residues long. V trimming: 4 bases; J trimming: 0 bases; junction bases outside the gene matches: 12. Germline CDR1 and CDR2: MGHDK and SYGVNS. CDR3 sequence: CASSGTGTGGPGANYGYTF. Here the CDR3 DNA reads TGTGCCAGCAGTGGCACCGGGACAGGGGGCCCGGGTGCTAACTATGGCTACACCTTC.

This clonotype was recorded at least ten times. This chain connects TRBV4-2 to TRBJ2-7; TRBD2 might be the D (6 bases). CDR1 and CDR2 from the germline V gene are LGHNA and YNFKEQ. V dropped 7 bases and J dropped 0 bases, with 16 bases sitting between them. This CDR3 is 15 amino acids long. The CDR3 sequence: CASTRGTASSYEQYF. The DNA of the CDR3 is TGTGCCAGCACCCGGGGGACTGCGAGCTCCTACGAGCAGTACTTC.

This clonotype appeared a few times. This chain connects TRBV11-2 to TRBJ1-1; D is uncertain. Trimming took off 1 base at V and 3 bases at J, with 9 bases between the two ends. This CDR3 comprises 14 residues. From germline, CDR1 is SGHAT and CDR2 FQNNGV. The CDR3 DNA reads TGTGCCAGCAGCTTAGTAGTCGGGGACACTGAAGCTTTCTTT. It encodes CASSLVVGDTEAFF.

In its sample, this clonotype was seen a few times. CDR3 DNA: TGTGCCAGCAGGGACAGTCCAGGCATTCAGTACTTC. It translates to CASRDSPGIQYF. The V and J genes are TRBV28 and TRBJ2-4; perhaps TRBD1 as D (6 bases). The CDR3 contains 12 residues. Germline V lookup: CDR1 MDHEN, CDR2 SYDVKM. Between the trimmed V and J ends, which lost 6 bases and 9 bases, there was a span of 12 bases. The full variable domain, rest sourced from reference TRBV28 and TRBJ2-4, is DVKVTQSSRYLVKRTGEKVFLECVQDMDHENMFWYRQDPGLGLRLIYFSYDVKMKEKGDIPEGYSVSREKKERFSLILESASTNQTSMYLCASRDSPGIQYFGAGTRLSVL.

This clonotype has a handful of counts. The chain joins TRBV20-1 to TRBJ1-2, with D uncertain. Germline CDR1 is DFQATT and CDR2 is SNEGSKA (reference sequence). The V end lost 2 bases, the J end lost 4 bases, and 20 bases lay between the germline ends. There are 16 residues in the CDR3. CDR3 region: CSARSLRGGRAYGYTF. CDR3 DNA: TGCAGTGCTAGATCTTTACGGGGAGGGCGCGCCTATGGCTACACCTTC.

V is TRBV5-1 and J is TRBJ2-7; D is uncertain. The germline CDR1 and CDR2 sequences are SGHRS and YFSETQ. The ends were cut back, 8 bases at V and 3 bases at J, with 15 bases in the middle. The CDR3 extends over 13 amino acids. CDR3 coding DNA: TGCGCCAGAAACCTCCTAAACAGCTACGAGCAGTACTTC. It specifies CARNLLNSYEQYF.

Points on this clonotype: This sequence may be a read error, since a much larger clone differs from it by one base. The V gene is TRBV5-6, the J gene TRBJ2-7; D gene ambiguous. Germline CDR1 SGHDT, CDR2 YYEEEE. The CDR3 has 11 amino acids. V dropped 4 bases and J dropped 2 bases, with 4 bases sitting between them. The CDR3 is CASSNAYEQYF. The CDR3 region has the DNA TGTGCCAGCAGCAACGCCTACGAGCAGTACTTC.

The table lists this clonotype with a few counts. The CDR3 sequence: CSAHDGRYGYTF. CDR3 sequence (DNA): TGCAGTGCCCACGACGGACGCTATGGCTACACCTTC. The chain joins TRBV20-1 to TRBJ1-2, with D unclear. Germline values: CDR1 DFQATT, CDR2 SNEGSKA (reference sequence). The CDR3 is made up of 12 amino acids. Trimming shortened V by 6 bases and J by 4 bases, and 12 bases separated the two germline ends.

CDR3 protein: CATSDLHRTDEETQYF. In DNA form, the CDR3 reads TGTGCCACCAGTGATTTGCACCGGACCGACGAAGAGACCCAGTACTTC. This chain uses TRBV24-1 with TRBJ2-5; D is ambiguous. The germline V and J ends were trimmed by 0 bases and 3 bases, with 13 bases remaining between them. The CDR3 has 16 amino acids. Germline CDR1 KGHDR, CDR2 SFDVKD.

This clonotype was seen more than once but under ten times. V is TRBV20-1 and J is TRBJ2-7; TRBD2 matches at 10 bases. The J segment lost 6 bases and the V segment lost 1 base, leaving 6 bases of the junction unmatched. Germline V lookup: CDR1 DFQATT, CDR2 SNEGSKA (reference sequence). The CDR3 is 14 amino acids. The CDR3 loop reads CSARASGRATEQYF. In DNA, the CDR3 is TGCAGTGCTAGAGCGAGCGGGAGGGCTACCGAGCAGTACTTC.

V and J are TRBV15 and TRBJ2-2; 8 bases fit TRBD2. The CDR3 totals 16 residues. The V gene end was trimmed by 5 bases and the J gene end by 6 bases; junction bases not matched to a gene: 11. CDR1 LNHNV and CDR2 YYDKDF come from the germline V gene (reference sequence). CDR3 in DNA: TGTGCCACCAGCTCGGGGCGGGGACTAGGTTCCGGGGAGCTGTTTTTT. Translating it yields CATSSGRGLGSGELFF. Looking up the rest from reference TRBV15 and TRBJ2-2 gives the full variable domain: DAMVIQNPRYQVTQFGKPVTLSCSQTLNHNVMYWYQQKSSQAPKLLFHYYDKDFNNEADTPDNFQSRRPNTSFCFLDIRSPGLGDTAMYLCATSSGRGLGSGELFFGEGSRLTVL.

Only a few counts were recorded for this clonotype. The rearrangement joins TRBV7-9 to TRBJ2-5, with TRBD2 matching 10 bases. CDR3 length: 16 residues. V shed 1 base, J shed 3 bases, and the junction held 5 bases outside the gene matches. CDR1 SEHNR and CDR2 FQNEAQ come from the germline V gene (reference sequence). The CDR3 DNA sequence: TGTGCCAGCAGCTTAGGAGTGCTAGCGGGAGAAGAGACCCAGTACTTC. It yields the protein CASSLGVLAGEETQYF.

The V gene is TRBV7-2, the J gene TRBJ2-3; D is uncertain. V dropped 2 bases and J dropped 3 bases, with 21 bases sitting between them. Germline V gives CDR1 SGHTA, CDR2 FQGNSA. This CDR3 region has 18 residues. The CDR3, as DNA: TGTGCCAGCAGCTTAAATGGTGGTTTTAGCTGGGGAACAGATACGCAGTATTTT. Residues: CASSLNGGFSWGTDTQYF.

The rearrangement joins TRBV20-1 to TRBJ2-7; D call uncertain. The CDR3 loop spans 15 amino acids. Germline loops: CDR1 DFQATT, CDR2 SNEGSKA (reference sequence). Trimming took off 0 bases at V and 3 bases at J, with 15 bases between the two ends. CDR3 sequence: CSARDPETSYYEQYF. CDR3 DNA: TGCAGTGCTAGAGATCCCGAAACTTCATACTACGAGCAGTACTTC.

This clonotype has only a few counts. This sequence joins TRBV4-2 and TRBJ2-1; either TRBD1 or TRBD2 may supply D (5 bases each). Looked up from germline, CDR1 is LGHNA and CDR2 is YNFKEQ. Trimming cost V 1 base and J 1 base, with 14 bases left between them. The CDR3 has 17 residues. Here the CDR3 DNA reads TGTGCCAGCAGCCAAGGGGACGGTTTCGGTTCCTACAATGAGCAGTTCTTC. Residues: CASSQGDGFGSYNEQFF.

The CDR3 nucleotides read TGTGCCAGCTCACCCCTCCGTGCCGGGACAGGAATCTACGAGCAGTACTTC. Translation gives CASSPLRAGTGIYEQYF. The genes are TRBV18 and TRBJ2-7, with 8 bases matching TRBD1. J lost 3 bases, V lost 3 bases, and 13 bases had no gene match. CDR3 length: 17 residues. CDR1 and CDR2 (germline): KGHSH, LQKENI.

This clonotype was observed a handful of times. The rearrangement uses TRBV7-9 and TRBJ2-7, with TRBD1 identical over 11 bases. Germline CDR1 is SEHNR and CDR2 is FQNEAQ (reference sequence). The J segment lost 6 bases and the V segment lost 8 bases, leaving 6 bases of the junction unmatched. The CDR3 runs to 13 residues. CDR3 loop: CASGGTGGSEQYF. The CDR3 coding sequence is TGTGCCAGCGGAGGGACAGGGGGAAGCGAGCAGTACTTC.

This sequence joins TRBV24-1 and TRBJ2-1, with 9 bases that match TRBD1. The CDR3 runs 19 residues. V lost 2 bases, J lost 2 bases, and 12 bases stayed unmatched. The germline CDR1 and CDR2 sequences are KGHDR and SFDVKD. The CDR3 DNA reads as TGTGCCACCAGTGATTCTACCTCCCGACAGGGGGTAGCCTACAATGAGCAGTTCTTC. Translation gives CATSDSTSRQGVAYNEQFF.

The chain combines TRBV4-2 with TRBJ1-1; D is unresolved. V gave up 4 bases and J gave up 0 bases, with 15 bases separating them. This CDR3 region has 16 residues. Germline V CDR1 and CDR2: LGHNA, YNFKEQ. In DNA form, the CDR3 reads TGTGCCAGCAGCCCCCAAGAAAGCAGGTTGAACACTGAAGCTTTCTTT. Protein product: CASSPQESRLNTEAFF.

The V and J genes are TRBV4-1 and TRBJ2-3, with D possibly TRBD1 on 6 matching bases. V lost 4 bases and J 5 bases, leaving 19 bases between the germline ends. This CDR3 has 16 amino acids. Germline V gene lookup returns CDR1 MGHRA and CDR2 YSYEKL. CDR3 nucleotides: TGCGCCAGCAGCCCCAGGGGTCTCTCCGGTGGAGATACGCAGTATTTT. Residues: CASSPRGLSGGDTQYF.

This chain links TRBV6-5 with TRBJ2-2; D uncertain. The CDR3 consists of 16 residues. Deletions cut 2 bases from V and 6 bases from J, with 16 bases between. Germline V gene lookup returns CDR1 MNHEY and CDR2 SVGAGI. The CDR3 sequence: CASSYVLGLVAGELFF. CDR3 bases: TGTGCCAGCAGTTACGTCCTCGGGCTAGTCGCCGGGGAGCTGTTTTTT.

The chain has TRBV14 and TRBJ2-7; 8 bases line up with TRBD1. From germline, CDR1 is SGHDN and CDR2 FVKESK. Losses at the gene ends were 3 bases for V and 3 bases for J; bases not matched to a gene: 10. The CDR3 has 16 amino acids. CDR3 amino acids: CASSQGPGQAVYEQYF. For the CDR3, the DNA is TGTGCCAGCAGCCAGGGACCGGGACAGGCGGTCTACGAGCAGTACTTC.